The source of this TCR beta chain is a study of beta chain features in type 1 diabetes (dated by TCRdb to 2017 to 2018). About the study as a whole: Mean age, gender distribution, total cell number and subset yield were not different between patients and healthy donors. A total of some 100,000,000 sorted cells were examined across all samples, and the number of cells per subset was strongly correlated with RNA yield. The study compared the TCRB repertoires of sorted circulating CD4+ T cell subsets in recently diagnosed type 1 diabetes patients with those in matched healthy donors. Naive and central memory subsets were obtained from all 28 donors, but regulatory and stem cell-like memory subsets were isolated from only 8 patients and about 8 healthy donors.

The entire isolated RNA was reverse transcribed using the High Capacity cDNA Reverse Transcription Kit, and thus expressed TCRB transcripts were sequenced. Deep immunoSEQ sequencing was applied to naive, central memory and regulatory T cell samples, giving an average of about 3.6 million total reads per sample. Sorted cells were lysed in RLT buffer, and RNA was extracted using DNase-treated RNeasy Micro or Mini kits according to cell number. Each cell subset was processed separately to prevent cross-contamination, with patient and healthy donor samples processed together. The immunoSEQ multiplex PCR was used to amplify TCRB sequences from cDNA, generating 87-bp fragments that spanned the CDR3 region. The amplicons were sequenced using the Illumina HiSeq platform. The study's own analysis went as follows. PCR bias was corrected computationally using synthetic template baselines, and reads within Hamming distance 2 were collapsed, with unmergeable singletons discarded. Reads were aligned against IMGT to assign V, D and J genes, CDR3 length and insertions or deletions at six rearrangement sites. Within each subset, clonotype counts were normalized to sorted cell number, after which true diversity and Gini coefficients were computed with the tcR R package. Repertoire sharing was quantified using the overlap coefficient calculated on TCRB nucleotide sequences. As a proxy for the pre-selection repertoire, out-of-frame TCRB sequences from naive cells were analyzed. TCRdb took over this immuneACCESS table, retaining in-frame rearrangements with V and J assigned. Such tables are incomplete; in checked studies, under half of the missing clones stem from an unresolved V gene, and the remainder is unexplained. Clone size and the V and J calls come from that table; the DNA yielded D and trimming. For this sample the table gives roughly 400,000 clones, of which approximately 13% were detected only once. The ten largest clonotypes hold around 0.039% of the sample.

Each donor gave one peripheral blood draw, averaging approximately 120 mL, which was collected into heparinised tubes. Using a panel that included CD45RO, CCR7, CD25, CD127, CD95 and CD27, naive, central memory, regulatory and stem cell-like memory CD4+ T cells were sorted on a BD FACSAria II. Purity was above 95% for every sorted population. PBMCs were isolated right away by Lymphoprep density gradient centrifugation and were stained directly, without culture. So that batch effects would be minimized, each experiment stained and sorted samples in pairs, pairing one healthy donor with one patient. This clone was detected only a few times. This clone's antigen is unknown. Base qualities are not at hand, and no much larger clone is one base apart. What the authors observed across the whole study: HLA sub-analyses involved small numbers of individuals, so any influence of HLA type on TCRB rearrangement remained unresolved. Because cDNA rather than genomic DNA was sequenced, highly expressing activated cells could have been over-represented, although no difference in activation and CD3 levels was found between groups. PCR may preferentially amplify shorter templates, but because patient and control samples were amplified and corrected together, any resulting skew would affect both groups equally. Naive, central memory and regulatory TCRB repertoires appeared to be more similar among patients than among healthy donors. At VDJ recombination sites, type 1 diabetes patients had fewer insertions and more deleted nucleotides, which implies abnormalities in thymic rearrangement. Type 1 diabetes patients showed a moderate but significant shortening of TCRB CDR3 length in all four CD4+ subsets.

For CDR1 and CDR2, the germline V gene (reference sequence) lists GTSNPN and SVGIG. The germline V end is reduced by 0 bases and the J end by 8 bases; junction bases left unmatched: 9. From cysteine to phenylalanine, the CDR3 is 14 amino acids long. CDR3 DNA is the only sequence kept; it has 42 bases, read in frame from the first base. Input material: naive CD4+ T cells from blood. In the paper's terms, the cell subset or site label means: true naive CD4+ T cells. The TCR was taken from a man aged 25-45 years in good health. Recombination linked TRBV30 to TRBJ1-2, and TRBD1 aligns with 7 junction nucleotides. The CDR3 amino acid sequence is: CAWSVRRGFSGYTF. The DNA sequence is given as TGTGCCTGGAGTGTTCGCAGGGGGTTCTCGGGCTACACCTTC.